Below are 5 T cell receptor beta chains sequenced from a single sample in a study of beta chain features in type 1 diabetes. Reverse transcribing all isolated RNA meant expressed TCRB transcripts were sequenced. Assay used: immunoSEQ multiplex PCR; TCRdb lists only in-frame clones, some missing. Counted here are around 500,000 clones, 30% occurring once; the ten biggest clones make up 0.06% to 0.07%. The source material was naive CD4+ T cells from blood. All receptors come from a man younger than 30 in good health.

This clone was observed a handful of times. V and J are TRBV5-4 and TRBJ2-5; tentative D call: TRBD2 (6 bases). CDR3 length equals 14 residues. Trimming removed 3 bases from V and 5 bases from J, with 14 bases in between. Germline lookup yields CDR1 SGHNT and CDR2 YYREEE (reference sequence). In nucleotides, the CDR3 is TGTGCCAGCAGCTCTGCCAGGGAGGTGGAGACCCAGTACTTC. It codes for CASSSAREVETQYF.

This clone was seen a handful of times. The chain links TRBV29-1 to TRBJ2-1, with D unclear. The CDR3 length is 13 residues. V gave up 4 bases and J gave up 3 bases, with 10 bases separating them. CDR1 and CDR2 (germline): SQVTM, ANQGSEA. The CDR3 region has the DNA TGCAGCGTTGGACACGCCCGCTACAATGAGCAGTTCTTC. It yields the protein CSVGHARYNEQFF.

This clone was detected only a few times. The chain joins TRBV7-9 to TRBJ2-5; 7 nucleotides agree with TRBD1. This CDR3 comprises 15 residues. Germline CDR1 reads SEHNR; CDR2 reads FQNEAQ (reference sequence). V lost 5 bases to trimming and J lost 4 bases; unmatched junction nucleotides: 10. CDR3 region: CASSRRGDSSETQYF. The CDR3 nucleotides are TGTGCCAGCAGCCGTCGTGGGGACAGCTCAGAGACCCAGTACTTC. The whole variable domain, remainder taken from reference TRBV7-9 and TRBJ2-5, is DTGVSQNPRHKITKRGQNVTFRCDPISEHNRLYWYRQTLGQGPEFLTYFQNEAQLEKSRLLSDRFSAERPKGSFSTLEIQRTEQGDSAMYLCASSRRGDSSETQYFGPGTRLLVL.

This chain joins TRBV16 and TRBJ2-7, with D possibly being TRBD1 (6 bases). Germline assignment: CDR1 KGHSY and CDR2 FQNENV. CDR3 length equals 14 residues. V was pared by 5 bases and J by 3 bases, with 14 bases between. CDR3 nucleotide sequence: TGTGCCAGCAGCAGACGGAAAGGGGGCTACGAGCAGTACTTC. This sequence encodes CASSRRKGGYEQYF.

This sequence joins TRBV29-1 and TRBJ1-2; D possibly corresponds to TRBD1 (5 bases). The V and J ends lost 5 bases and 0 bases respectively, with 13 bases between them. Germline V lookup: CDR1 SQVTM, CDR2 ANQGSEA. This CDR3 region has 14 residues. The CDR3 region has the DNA TGCAGCGTTAGGGACCCCAGATCTAACTATGGCTACACCTTC. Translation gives CSVRDPRSNYGYTF.